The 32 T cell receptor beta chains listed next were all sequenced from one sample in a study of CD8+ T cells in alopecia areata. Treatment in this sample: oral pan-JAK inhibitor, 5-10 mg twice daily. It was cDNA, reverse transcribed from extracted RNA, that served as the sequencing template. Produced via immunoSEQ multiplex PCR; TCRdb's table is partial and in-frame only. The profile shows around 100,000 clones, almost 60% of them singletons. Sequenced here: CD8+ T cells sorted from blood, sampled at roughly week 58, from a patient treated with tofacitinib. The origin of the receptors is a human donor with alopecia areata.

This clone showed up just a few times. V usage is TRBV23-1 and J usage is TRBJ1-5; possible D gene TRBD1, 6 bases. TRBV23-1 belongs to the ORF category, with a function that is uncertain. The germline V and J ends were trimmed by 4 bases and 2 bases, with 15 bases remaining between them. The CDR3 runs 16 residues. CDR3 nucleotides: TGCGCCAGCAGTCCATCTTCGGGACAAGGCAATCAGCCCCAGCATTTT. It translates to CASSPSSGQGNQPQHF.

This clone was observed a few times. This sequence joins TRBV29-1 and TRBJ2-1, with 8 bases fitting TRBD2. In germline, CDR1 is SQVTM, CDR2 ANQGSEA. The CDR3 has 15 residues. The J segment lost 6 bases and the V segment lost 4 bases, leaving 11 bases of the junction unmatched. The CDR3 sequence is CSVGLAGIQTNEQFF. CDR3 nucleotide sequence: TGCAGCGTTGGTCTAGCGGGCATTCAAACCAATGAGCAGTTCTTC.

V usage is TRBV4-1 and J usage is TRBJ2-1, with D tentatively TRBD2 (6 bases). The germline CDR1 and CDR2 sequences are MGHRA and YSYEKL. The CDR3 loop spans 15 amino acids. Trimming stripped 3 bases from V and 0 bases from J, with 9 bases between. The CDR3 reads CASSQSGGSYNEQFF. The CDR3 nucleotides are TGCGCCAGCAGCCAGTCCGGGGGCTCCTACAATGAGCAGTTCTTC.

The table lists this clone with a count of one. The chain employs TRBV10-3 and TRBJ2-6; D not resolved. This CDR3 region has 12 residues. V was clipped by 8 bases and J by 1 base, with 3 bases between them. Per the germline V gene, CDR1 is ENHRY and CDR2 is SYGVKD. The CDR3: CAIQSGANVLTF. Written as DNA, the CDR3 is TGTGCCATCCAATCTGGGGCCAACGTCCTGACTTTC.

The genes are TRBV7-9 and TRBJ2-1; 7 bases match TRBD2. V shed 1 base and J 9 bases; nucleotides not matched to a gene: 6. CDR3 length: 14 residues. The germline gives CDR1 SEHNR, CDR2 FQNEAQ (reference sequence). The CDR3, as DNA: TGTGCCAGCAGCTTAGATTTTGGCGGGGGTGAGCAGTTCTTC. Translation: CASSLDFGGGEQFF.

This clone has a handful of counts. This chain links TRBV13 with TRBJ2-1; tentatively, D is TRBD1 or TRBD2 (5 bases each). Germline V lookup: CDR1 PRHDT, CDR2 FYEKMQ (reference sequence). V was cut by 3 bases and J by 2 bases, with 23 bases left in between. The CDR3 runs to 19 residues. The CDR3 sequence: CASSFYVSPRGRAYNEQFF. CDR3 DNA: TGTGCCAGCAGCTTCTACGTGTCGCCCCGGGGCCGGGCCTACAATGAGCAGTTCTTC. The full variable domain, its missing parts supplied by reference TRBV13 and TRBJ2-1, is AAGVIQSPRHLIKEKRETATLKCYPIPRHDTVYWYQQGPGQDPQFLISFYEKMQSDKGSIPDRFSAQQFSDYHSELNMSSLELGDSALYFCASSFYVSPRGRAYNEQFFGPGTRLTVL.

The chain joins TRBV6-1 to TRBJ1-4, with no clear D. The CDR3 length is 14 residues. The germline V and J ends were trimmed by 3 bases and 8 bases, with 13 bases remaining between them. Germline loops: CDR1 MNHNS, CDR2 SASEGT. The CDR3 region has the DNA TGTGCCAGCAGTGATGCGTCCCCGCTAGAAAAACTGTTTTTT. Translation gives CASSDASPLEKLFF.

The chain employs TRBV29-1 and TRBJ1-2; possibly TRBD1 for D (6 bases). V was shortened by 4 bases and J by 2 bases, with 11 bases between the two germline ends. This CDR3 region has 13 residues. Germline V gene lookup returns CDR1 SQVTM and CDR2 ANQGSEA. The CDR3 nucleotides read TGCAGCGTTGCCACAGGGCCCAACTATGGCTACACCTTC. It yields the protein CSVATGPNYGYTF.

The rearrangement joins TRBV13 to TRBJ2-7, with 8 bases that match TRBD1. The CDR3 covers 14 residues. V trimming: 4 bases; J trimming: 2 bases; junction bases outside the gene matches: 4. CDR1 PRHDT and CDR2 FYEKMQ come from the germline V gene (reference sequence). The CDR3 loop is CASSSGQGTYEQYF. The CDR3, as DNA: TGTGCCAGCAGCTCCGGACAGGGAACCTACGAGCAGTACTTC.

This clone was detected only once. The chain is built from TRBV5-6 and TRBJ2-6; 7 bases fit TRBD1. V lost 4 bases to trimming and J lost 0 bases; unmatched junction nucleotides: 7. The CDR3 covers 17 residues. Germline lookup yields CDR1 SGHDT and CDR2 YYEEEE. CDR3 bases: TGTGCCAGCAGCAGTGACAGGGACCACTCTGGGGCCAACGTCCTGACTTTC. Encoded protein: CASSSDRDHSGANVLTF.

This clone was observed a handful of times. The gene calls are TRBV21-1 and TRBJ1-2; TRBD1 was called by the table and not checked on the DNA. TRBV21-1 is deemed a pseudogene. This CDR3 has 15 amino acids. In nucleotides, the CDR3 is TGTGCCAGCAGCAAAGGAAGGACAGGGCAGGTTGGCTACACCTTC. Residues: CASSKGRTGQVGYTF.

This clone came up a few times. CDR3 residues: CAIALPDRNYEQYF. For the CDR3, the DNA is TGTGCCATCGCTTTACCTGACAGGAACTACGAGCAGTACTTC. V gene TRBV10-3 combines with J gene TRBJ2-7; maybe TRBD1 (6 bases). Between the trimmed V and J ends, which lost 8 bases and 3 bases, there was a span of 17 bases. From germline, CDR1 is ENHRY and CDR2 SYGVKD. The CDR3 loop spans 14 amino acids.

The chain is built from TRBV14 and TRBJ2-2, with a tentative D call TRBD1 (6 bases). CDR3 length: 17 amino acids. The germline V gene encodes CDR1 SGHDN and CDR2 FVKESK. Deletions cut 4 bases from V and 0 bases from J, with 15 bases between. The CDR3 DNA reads TGTGCCAGCAGCCCTGGGACAATAAGAACGAACACCGGGGAGCTGTTTTTT. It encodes CASSPGTIRTNTGELFF.

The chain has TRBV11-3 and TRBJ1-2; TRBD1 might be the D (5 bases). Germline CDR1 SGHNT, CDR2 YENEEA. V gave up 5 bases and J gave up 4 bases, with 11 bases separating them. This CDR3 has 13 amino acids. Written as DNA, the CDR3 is TGTGCCAGCAGCCCGGGACGGTTCTATGGCTACACCTTC. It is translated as CASSPGRFYGYTF.

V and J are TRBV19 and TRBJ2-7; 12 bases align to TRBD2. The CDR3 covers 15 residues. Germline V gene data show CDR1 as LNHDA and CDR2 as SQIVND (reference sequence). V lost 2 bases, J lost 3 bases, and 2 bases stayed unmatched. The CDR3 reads CASSIPSGGGYEQYF. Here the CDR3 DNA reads TGTGCCAGTAGTATACCTAGCGGGGGGGGCTACGAGCAGTACTTC.

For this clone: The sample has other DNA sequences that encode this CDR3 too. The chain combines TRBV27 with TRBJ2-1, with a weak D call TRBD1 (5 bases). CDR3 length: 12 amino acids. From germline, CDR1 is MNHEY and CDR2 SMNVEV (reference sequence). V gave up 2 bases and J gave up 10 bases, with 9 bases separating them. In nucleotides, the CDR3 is TGTGCCAGCAGTTTAGGGGCCGGGGAGCAGTTCTTC. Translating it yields CASSLGAGEQFF.

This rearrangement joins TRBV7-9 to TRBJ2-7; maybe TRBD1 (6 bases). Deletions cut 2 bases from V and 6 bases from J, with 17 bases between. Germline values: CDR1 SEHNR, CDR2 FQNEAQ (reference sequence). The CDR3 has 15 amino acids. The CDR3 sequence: CASSLTADSRREQYF. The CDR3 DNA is TGTGCCAGCAGCTTAACGGCGGACAGTCGTCGCGAGCAGTACTTC.

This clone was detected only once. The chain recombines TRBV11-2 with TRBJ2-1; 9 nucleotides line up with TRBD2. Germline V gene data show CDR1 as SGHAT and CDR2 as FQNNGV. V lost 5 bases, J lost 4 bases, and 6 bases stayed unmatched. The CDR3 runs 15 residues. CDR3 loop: CASSNSGGHYNEQFF. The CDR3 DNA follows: TGTGCCAGCAGCAATAGCGGGGGCCATTACAATGAGCAGTTCTTC.

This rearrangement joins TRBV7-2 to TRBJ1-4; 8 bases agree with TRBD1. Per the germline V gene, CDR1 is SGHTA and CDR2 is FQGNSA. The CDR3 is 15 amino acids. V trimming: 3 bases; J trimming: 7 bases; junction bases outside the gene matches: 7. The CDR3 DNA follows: TGTGCCAGCAGCTTTGTCGACAGGGGTGGTGAAAAACTGTTTTTT. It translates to CASSFVDRGGEKLFF.

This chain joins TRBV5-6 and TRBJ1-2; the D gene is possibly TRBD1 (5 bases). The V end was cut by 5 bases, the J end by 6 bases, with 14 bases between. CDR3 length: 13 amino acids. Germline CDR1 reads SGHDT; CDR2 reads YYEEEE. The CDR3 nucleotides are TGTGCCAGCAGGATTTTCAGGGAGGATGGCTACACCTTC. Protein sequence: CASRIFREDGYTF.

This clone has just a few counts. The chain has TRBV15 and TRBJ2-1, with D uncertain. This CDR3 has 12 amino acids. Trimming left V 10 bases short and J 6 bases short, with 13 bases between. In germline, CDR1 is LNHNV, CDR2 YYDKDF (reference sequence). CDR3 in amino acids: CASKSYSNEQFF. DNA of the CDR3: TGTGCCAGCAAGAGTTACTCCAATGAGCAGTTCTTC. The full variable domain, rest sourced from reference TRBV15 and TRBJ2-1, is DAMVIQNPRYQVTQFGKPVTLSCSQTLNHNVMYWYQQKSSQAPKLLFHYYDKDFNNEADTPDNFQSRRPNTSFCFLDIRSPGLGDTAMYLCASKSYSNEQFFGPGTRLTVL.

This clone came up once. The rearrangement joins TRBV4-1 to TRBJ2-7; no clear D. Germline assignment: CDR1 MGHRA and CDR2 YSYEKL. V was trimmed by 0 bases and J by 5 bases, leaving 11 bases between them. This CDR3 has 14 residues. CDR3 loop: CASSQDTLGHEQYF. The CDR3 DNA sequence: TGCGCCAGCAGCCAAGACACTCTCGGGCACGAGCAGTACTTC.

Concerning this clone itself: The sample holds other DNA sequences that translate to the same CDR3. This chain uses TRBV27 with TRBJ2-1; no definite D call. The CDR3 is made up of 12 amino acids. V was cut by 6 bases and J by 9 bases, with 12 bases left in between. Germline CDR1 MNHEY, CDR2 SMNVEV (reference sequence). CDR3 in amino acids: CASSLLGSEQFF. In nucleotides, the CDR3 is TGTGCCAGCAGCCTCCTTGGCAGTGAGCAGTTCTTC.

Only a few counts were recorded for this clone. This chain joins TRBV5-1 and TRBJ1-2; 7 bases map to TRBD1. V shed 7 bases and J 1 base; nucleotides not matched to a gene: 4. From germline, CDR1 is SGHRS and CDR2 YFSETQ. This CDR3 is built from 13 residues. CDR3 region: CASGQEINYGYTF. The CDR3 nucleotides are TGCGCCAGCGGACAGGAAATTAACTATGGCTACACCTTC.

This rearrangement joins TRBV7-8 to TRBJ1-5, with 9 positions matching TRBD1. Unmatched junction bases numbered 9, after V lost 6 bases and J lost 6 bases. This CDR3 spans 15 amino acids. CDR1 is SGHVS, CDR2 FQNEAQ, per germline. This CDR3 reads CASSRRGQGSQPQHF. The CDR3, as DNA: TGTGCCAGCAGTAGAAGGGGACAGGGCTCTCAGCCCCAGCATTTT.

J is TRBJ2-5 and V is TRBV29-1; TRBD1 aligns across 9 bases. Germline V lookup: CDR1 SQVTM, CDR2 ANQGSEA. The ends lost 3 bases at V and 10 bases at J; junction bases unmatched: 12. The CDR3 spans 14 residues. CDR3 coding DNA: TGCAGCGTTGAGACAGGGGGGGAAGAGAAGATCCAGTACTTC. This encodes CSVETGGEEKIQYF.

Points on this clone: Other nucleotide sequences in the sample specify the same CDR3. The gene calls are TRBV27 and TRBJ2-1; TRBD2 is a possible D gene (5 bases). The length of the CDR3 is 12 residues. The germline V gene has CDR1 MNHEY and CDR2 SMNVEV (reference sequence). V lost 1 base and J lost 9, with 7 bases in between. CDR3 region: CASSLLGSEQFF. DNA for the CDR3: TGTGCCAGCAGTTTATTGGGGAGTGAGCAGTTCTTC.

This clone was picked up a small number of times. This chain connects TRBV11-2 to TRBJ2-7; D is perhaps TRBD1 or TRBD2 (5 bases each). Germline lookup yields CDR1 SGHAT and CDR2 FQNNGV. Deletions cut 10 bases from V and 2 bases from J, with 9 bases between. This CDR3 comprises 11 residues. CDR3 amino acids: CAMGVPYEQYF. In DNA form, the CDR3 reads TGTGCCATGGGGGTACCCTACGAGCAGTACTTC.

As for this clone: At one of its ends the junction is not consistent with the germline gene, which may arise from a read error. The CDR3 loop reads CASSRAFNEKLSF. In DNA, the CDR3 is TGTGCCAGCAGCCGGGCCTTTAATGAAAAACTGTCTTTT. J is TRBJ1-4 and V is TRBV2, with D unresolved. The CDR3 length is 13 residues. CDR1 and CDR2 from the germline V gene are SNHLY and FYNNEI.

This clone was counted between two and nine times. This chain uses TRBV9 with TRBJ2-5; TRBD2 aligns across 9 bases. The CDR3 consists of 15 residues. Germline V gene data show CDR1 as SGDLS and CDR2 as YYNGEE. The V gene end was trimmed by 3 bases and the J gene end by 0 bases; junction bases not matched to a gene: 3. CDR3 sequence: CASSASGAYQETQYF. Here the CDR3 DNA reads TGTGCCAGCAGCGCTAGCGGGGCGTACCAAGAGACCCAGTACTTC.

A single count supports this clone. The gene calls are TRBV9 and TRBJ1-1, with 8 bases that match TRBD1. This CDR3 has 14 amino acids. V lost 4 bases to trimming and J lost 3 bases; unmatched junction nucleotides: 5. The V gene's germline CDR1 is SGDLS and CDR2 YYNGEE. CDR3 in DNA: TGTGCCAGCAGCCCCCCGACAGGGGACACTGAAGCTTTCTTT. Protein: CASSPPTGDTEAFF.

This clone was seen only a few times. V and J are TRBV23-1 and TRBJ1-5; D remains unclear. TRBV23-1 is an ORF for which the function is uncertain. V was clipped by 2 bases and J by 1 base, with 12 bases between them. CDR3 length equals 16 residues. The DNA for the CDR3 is TGCGCCAGCAGTCAAGTCTTCATTACCAGCAATCAGCCCCAGCATTTT. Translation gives CASSQVFITSNQPQHF.